The 10 T cell receptor beta chains in this list originate from one sample, sequenced in a study of regulatory dendritic cells for organ transplantation (dated 2017 in TCRdb). Library preparation employed the immunoSEQ multiplex PCR assay. This immuneACCESS table, as held by TCRdb, lists in-frame sequences with V and J called but not all clones. Of the missing ones, under half trace to an unresolved V gene in checked studies; the others have no known cause. In this sample the table shows 30,000 to 40,000 clones, around 90% of which occur a single time. The ten largest clones take up over 0.095% of the sample. The sample comprised naive CD8+ T cells from blood. This specimen's cell subset or site label, per the study, means: CD45RA+ naive T cells. All receptors derive from a human donor in good health.

J is TRBJ1-1 and V is TRBV9; no clear D. The germline V gene encodes CDR1 SGDLS and CDR2 YYNGEE. V lost 7 bases, J lost 4 bases, and 14 bases lay in between. This CDR3 is built from 13 residues. CDR3 coding DNA: TGTGCCAGCTCCCCTCCTGTAGGCACTGAAGCTTTCTTT. Amino acid sequence: CASSPPVGTEAFF.

The chain recombines TRBV28 with TRBJ1-3; D is perhaps TRBD1 (6 bases). V gave up 2 bases and J gave up 9 bases, with 11 bases separating them. The CDR3 loop spans 13 amino acids. Germline V gives CDR1 MDHEN, CDR2 SYDVKM. DNA for the CDR3: TGTGCCAGCAGTTTAACAGGGATGGGCACCATATATTTT. Protein product: CASSLTGMGTIYF.

The rearrangement uses TRBV6-6 and TRBJ1-4; TRBD1 is a possible D gene (5 bases). Trimming stripped 0 bases from V and 7 bases from J, with 15 bases between. In germline, CDR1 is MNHNY, CDR2 SVGAGI (reference sequence). The CDR3 is made up of 16 amino acids. The CDR3: CASSYSAGGVSEKLFF. The CDR3 DNA sequence: TGTGCCAGCAGTTACTCTGCAGGAGGGGTATCTGAAAAACTGTTTTTT.

The chain couples TRBV7-8 to TRBJ1-1, with TRBD1 matching over 7 bases. Germline lookup yields CDR1 SGHVS and CDR2 FQNEAQ. The CDR3 has 15 residues. After removal of 6 bases from V and 0 bases from J, the junction contained 7 bases not matched to a gene. The DNA for the CDR3 is TGTGCCAGCAGTCGACAGGGTGGGGTGAACACTGAAGCTTTCTTT. Amino acid sequence: CASSRQGGVNTEAFF.

V and J are TRBV28 and TRBJ2-3; D gene ambiguous. The CDR3 covers 12 residues. Trimming pared 5 bases from V and 10 bases from J, leaving 13 bases between. The germline V gene encodes CDR1 MDHEN and CDR2 SYDVKM. The CDR3 DNA is TGTGCCAGCAGTCACGACTCTGGTGCGCAGTATTTT. This gives the protein CASSHDSGAQYF.

This clone was picked up a small number of times. This rearrangement joins TRBV27 to TRBJ1-6; perhaps TRBD1 as D (5 bases). Germline V gene data show CDR1 as MNHEY and CDR2 as SMNVEV (reference sequence). The CDR3 is made up of 13 amino acids. V was shortened by 7 bases and J by 10 bases, with 14 bases between the two germline ends. CDR3 protein: CASTRGGNSPLHF. For the CDR3, the DNA is TGTGCCAGCACCCGGGGGGGGAACTCACCCCTCCACTTT.

The chain combines TRBV29-1 with TRBJ2-1, with TRBD1 identical over 10 bases. The V segment lost 0 bases and the J segment 2 bases; nucleotides outside the gene matches: 7. The CDR3 totals 17 residues. CDR1 is SQVTM, CDR2 ANQGSEA, per germline. CDR3 DNA: TGCAGCGTTGAAGAAGACAGGGGGCGAACCCCCTACAATGAGCAGTTCTTC. Encoded protein: CSVEEDRGRTPYNEQFF.

This sequence joins TRBV27 and TRBJ2-7, with 9 nucleotides matching TRBD2. V lost 7 bases and J lost 4; bases outside the gene matches: 14. The V gene's germline CDR1 is MNHEY and CDR2 SMNVEV (reference sequence). The CDR3 extends over 16 amino acids. The CDR3 bases are TGTGCCAGCACAAGACTCCCCGGACTAGCGCCTTACGAGCAGTACTTC. Amino acid sequence: CASTRLPGLAPYEQYF.

This clone came up a few times. The chain recombines TRBV7-9 with TRBJ1-1; the D is unclear. Trimming cost V 6 bases and J 1 base, with 6 bases left between them. The CDR3 spans 12 residues. CDR1 and CDR2 (germline): SEHNR, FQNEAQ (reference sequence). Here the CDR3 DNA reads TGTGCCAGCAGACTGGGGAACACTGAAGCTTTCTTT. This encodes CASRLGNTEAFF.

The V call is TRBV5-1, the J call TRBJ1-1, with 7 bases fitting TRBD1. The CDR3 has 15 residues. Germline values: CDR1 SGHRS, CDR2 YFSETQ. V dropped 5 bases and J dropped 0; count of bases not matched to a gene: 7. The CDR3 DNA sequence: TGCGCCAGCAGGGAATGGGACAGAATGAACACTGAAGCTTTCTTT. This translates into CASREWDRMNTEAFF.